What follows is one T cell receptor beta chain and its context. These data come from a study of blood T cell repertoires in COVID-19. About the research overall: Researchers got acute and convalescent COVID-19 samples from the United States, Italy and Spain. The analysed material was cDNA or gDNA that came from T cells, B-cell-depleted T cells, or PBMCs.

In the original workflow: Cell counts per sample came from amplifying reference gene primers. Measured with immunoSEQ multiplex PCR; TCRdb has only the in-frame clones, and not every one. D and trimming come from the DNA, and the V and J calls and clone size come from that table. The sample yields 300,000 to 450,000 clones, less than 85% seen once. The sequenced material came from peripheral blood. The origin of this receptor is a woman between 18 and 29 years old with acute or convalescent COVID-19.

CDR3 nucleotide sequence: TGTGCCAGTAGTGAGGGGGTCACTACGGGAGGGTCTCGCGTTCGGCAGTACTTC. Protein product: CASSEGVTTGGSRVRQYF. The chain has TRBV19 and TRBJ2-7, with 8 positions matching TRBD2. Germline values: CDR1 LNHDA, CDR2 SQIVND (reference sequence). The CDR3 is 18 amino acids. Unmatched junction bases numbered 24, after V lost 5 bases and J lost 9 bases.